Detailed here is one T cell receptor beta chain. The assay was immunoSEQ multiplex PCR, and TCRdb's table has in-frame clones only and misses some. The top ten hold about 1.8% of the sample, which has 140,000 to 150,000 clones, around nine tenths seen once. The V and J ends lost 5 bases and 11 bases, in that order; junction bases with no gene match: 4. CDR1 and CDR2 from the germline V gene are PRHDT and FYEKMQ (reference sequence). The CDR3 totals 12 residues. These data originate in a study of T cell responses to AZD1222 COVID-19 vaccine. The source material was peripheral blood, sampled 28 days after the second AZD1222 dose. V gene TRBV13 combines with J gene TRBJ1-4; the match to TRBD1 covers 8 bases. The source is an adult who received the AZD1222 COVID-19 vaccine. CDR3 protein: CASSTDREKLFF. The CDR3 DNA reads as TGTGCCAGCAGCACGGACAGGGAGAAACTGTTTTTT.